This T cell receptor beta chain was found in a study of monozygotic twins with inflammatory bowel disease. Germline assignment: CDR1 SGHTA and CDR2 FQGTGA. There are 12 residues in the CDR3. TCRdb reprocessed the 5' RACE reads, keeping one entry per CDR3 protein, no DNA. Its listing shows approximately 330,000 distinct CDR3 sequences. Sequences were obtained from blood. The chain joins TRBV7-3 to TRBJ2-2. The sequence derives from a human donor with ulcerative colitis or Crohn's disease, or a healthy co-twin of an affected twin (not recorded which). Here the CDR3 reads CASSFYWGELFF.